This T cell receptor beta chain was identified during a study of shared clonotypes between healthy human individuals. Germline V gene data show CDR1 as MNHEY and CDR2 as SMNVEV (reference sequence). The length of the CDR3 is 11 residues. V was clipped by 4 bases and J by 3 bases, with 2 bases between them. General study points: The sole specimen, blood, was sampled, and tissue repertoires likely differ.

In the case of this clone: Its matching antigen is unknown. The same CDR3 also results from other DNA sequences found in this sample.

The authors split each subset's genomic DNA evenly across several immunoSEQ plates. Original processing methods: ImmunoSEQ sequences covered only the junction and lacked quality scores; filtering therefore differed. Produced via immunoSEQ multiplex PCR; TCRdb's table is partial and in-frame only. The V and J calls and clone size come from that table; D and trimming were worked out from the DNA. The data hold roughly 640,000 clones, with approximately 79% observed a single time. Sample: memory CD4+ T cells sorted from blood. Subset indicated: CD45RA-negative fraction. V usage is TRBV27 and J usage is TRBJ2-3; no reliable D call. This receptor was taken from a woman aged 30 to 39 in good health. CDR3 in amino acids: CASSSTDTQYF. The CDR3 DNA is TGTGCCAGCAGTTCGACAGATACGCAGTATTTT.